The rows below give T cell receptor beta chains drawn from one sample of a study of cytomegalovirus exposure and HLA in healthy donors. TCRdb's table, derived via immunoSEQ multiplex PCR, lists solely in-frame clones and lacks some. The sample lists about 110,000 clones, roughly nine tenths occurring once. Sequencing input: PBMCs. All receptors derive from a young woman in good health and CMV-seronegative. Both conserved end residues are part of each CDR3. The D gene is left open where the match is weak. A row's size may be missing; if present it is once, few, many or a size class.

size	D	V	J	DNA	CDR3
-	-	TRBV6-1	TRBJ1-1	TGTGCCAGCAGTCCAGACACCTACACTGAAGCTTTCTTT	CASSPDTYTEAFF
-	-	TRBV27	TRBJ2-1	TGTGCCAGCAGTCCCGACGGACAGTCCTACAATGAGCAGTTCTTC	CASSPDGQSYNEQFF
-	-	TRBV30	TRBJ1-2	TGTGCCTGGAGTTCCGGTTTGGGCAATGGCTACACCTTC	CAWSSGLGNGYTF
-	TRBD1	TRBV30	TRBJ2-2	TGTGCCTGGAGATCCAGGGGGCAGACCGGGGAGCTGTTTTTT	CAWRSRGQTGELFF
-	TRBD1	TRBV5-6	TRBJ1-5	TGTGCCAGCAGCCGACAGGGGAACAATCAGCCCCAGCATTTT	CASSRQGNNQPQHF
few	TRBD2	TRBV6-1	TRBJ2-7	TGTGCCAGCACCAGACTAGCGGGTCACCCGTACTTC	CASTRLAGHPYF
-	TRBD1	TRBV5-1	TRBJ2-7	TGCGCCAGCAGCATCGGACAGGGAATTGGCGAGCAGTACTTC	CASSIGQGIGEQYF
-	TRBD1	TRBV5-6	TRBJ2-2	TGTGCCAGCAGCCCAAAACCGCAGGGGGCAAGCGGGGAGCTGTTTTTT	CASSPKPQGASGELFF
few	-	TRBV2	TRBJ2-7	TGTGCTACCTCCCCCAACAGTCCCTACGAGCAGTACTTC	CATSPNSPYEQYF
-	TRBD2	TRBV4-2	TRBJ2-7	TGTGCCAGCAGCCTCGGGAGGGACACCACCTCCTACGAGCAGTACTTC	CASSLGRDTTSYEQYF
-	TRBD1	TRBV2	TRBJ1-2	TGTGCCAGCAGCCACGAGGGGACAGGGGACTATGGCTACACCTTC	CASSHEGTGDYGYTF
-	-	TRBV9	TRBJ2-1	TGTGCCAGCAGCGTAGTTGACAGGAGCTCCTACAATGAGCAGTTCTTC	CASSVVDRSSYNEQFF
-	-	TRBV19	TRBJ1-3	TGTGCCAGTAGTACAGACCGCGCTTACTCTGGAAACACCATATATTTT	CASSTDRAYSGNTIYF
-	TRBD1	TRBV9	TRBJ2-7	TGTGCCAGCAGCGTAGCTGGGACAGAACGCTACGAGCAGTACTTC	CASSVAGTERYEQYF
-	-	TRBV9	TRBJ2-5	TGTGCCAGCAGCGTAGGGGCAGCACGCCAAGAGACCCAGTACTTC	CASSVGAARQETQYF
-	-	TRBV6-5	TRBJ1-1	TGTGCCAGCAGTGAACAGGGTGGGAACACTGAAGCTTTCTTT	CASSEQGGNTEAFF
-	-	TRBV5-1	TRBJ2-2	TGCGCCAGCAGCTTCGTAACTGCGGAGCTGTTTTTT	CASSFVTAELFF
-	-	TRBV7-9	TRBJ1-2	TGTGCCAGCAGCTCCAGGGGAACTAACTATGGCTACACCTTC	CASSSRGTNYGYTF
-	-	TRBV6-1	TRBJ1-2	TGTGCCAGCAGTGAACAGGGTACCTCCGTCTATGGCTACACCTTC	CASSEQGTSVYGYTF
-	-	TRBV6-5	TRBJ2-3	TGTGCCAGCAGTTATTCCAGGGGCGCAGATACGCAGTATTTT	CASSYSRGADTQYF
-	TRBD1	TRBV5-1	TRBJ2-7	TGCGCCAGCAGCTTGATGACAGGGTTCTCCTACGAGCAGTACTTC	CASSLMTGFSYEQYF
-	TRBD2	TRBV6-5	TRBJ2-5	TGTGCCAGCAGTTACCCCAGCGGGGGGCCAGAGACCCAGTACTTC	CASSYPSGGPETQYF
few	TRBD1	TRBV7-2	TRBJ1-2	TGTGCCAGCACCGCCGGGACAGGGTCCTATGGCTACACCTTC	CASTAGTGSYGYTF
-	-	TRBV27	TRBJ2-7	TGTGCCAGCAGTTCCCGTGGACATCTCTCATCCTACGAGCAGTACTTC	CASSSRGHLSSYEQYF
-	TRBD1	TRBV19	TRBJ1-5	TGTGCCAGTAGGGCCGACAGGGGCGGGAATCAGCCCCAGCATTTT	CASRADRGGNQPQHF
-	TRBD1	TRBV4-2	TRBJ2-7	TGTGCCAGCAGCCACCTACCGGGACAGGGGCGAATAGCGGCGGGAGGCGAATCCTACGAGCAGTACTTC	CASSHLPGQGRIAAGGESYEQYF
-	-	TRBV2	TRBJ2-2	TGTGCCAGCAGTACCAGGGTAACGAACACCGGGGAGCTGTTTTTT	CASSTRVTNTGELFF
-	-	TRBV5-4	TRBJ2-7	TGTGCCAGCAGCGCGGGGACGCATGACTCCTACGAGCAGTACTTC	CASSAGTHDSYEQYF
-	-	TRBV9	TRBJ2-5	TGTGCCAGCAGCTTTGGCGGGGCCAATCTACAAGAGACCCAGTACTTC	CASSFGGANLQETQYF
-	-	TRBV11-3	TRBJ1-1	TGTGCCAGCAGCCGAGACAGTCTGAACACTGAAGCTTTCTTT	CASSRDSLNTEAFF
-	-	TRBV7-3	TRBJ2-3	TGTGCCAGCAGCCCCTCGGGCGTAGGGACTAGCACAGATACGCAGTATTTT	CASSPSGVGTSTDTQYF
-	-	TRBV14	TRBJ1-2	TGTGCCAGCAGTCCCGGCTATGGCTACACCTTC	CASSPGYGYTF
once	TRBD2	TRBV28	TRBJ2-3	TGTGCCAGCAGTTTAACTCTTAGAGCGGGAGTGACAGATACGCAGTATTTT	CASSLTLRAGVTDTQYF
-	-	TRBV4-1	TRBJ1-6	TGCGCCAGCAGCCAAGAGGGACGGGGGAATTCACCCCTCCACTTT	CASSQEGRGNSPLHF
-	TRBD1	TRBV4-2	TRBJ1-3	TGTGCCAGCAGCCAAGAGCCCTCGACAGGGGATGGAAACACCATATATTTT	CASSQEPSTGDGNTIYF
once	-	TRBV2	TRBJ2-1	TGTGCCAGCAGTGAAGCTGGCCGTGAGCAGTTCTTC	CASSEAGREQFF
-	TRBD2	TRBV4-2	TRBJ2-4	TGTGCCAGCAGCCAACGTGTAGCGGGAGCCCTAGCCAAAAACATTCAGTACTTC	CASSQRVAGALAKNIQYF
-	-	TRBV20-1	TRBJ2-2	TGCAGTGCTAGAGCCCCAGGGGAGCTGTTTTTT	CSARAPGELFF
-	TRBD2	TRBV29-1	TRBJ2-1	TGCAGCGTTCAGCGGGGATCCTACAATGAGCAGTTCTTC	CSVQRGSYNEQFF
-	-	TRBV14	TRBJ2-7	TGTGCCAGCAGCCAAGGGCAGGCGTTCTACGAGCAGTACTTC	CASSQGQAFYEQYF
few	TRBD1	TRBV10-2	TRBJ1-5	TGCGCCAGCAGTGAGGAGAGACAGGGACATAGCAATCAGCCCCAGCATTTT	CASSEERQGHSNQPQHF
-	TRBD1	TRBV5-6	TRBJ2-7	TGTGCCAGCAGCGCAAGGGACAGAGAGCAGTACTTC	CASSARDREQYF
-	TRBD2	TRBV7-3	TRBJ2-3	TGTGCCAGCAGCTTAAAGGTAGCGGGGGTGTTGGATACGCAGTATTTT	CASSLKVAGVLDTQYF
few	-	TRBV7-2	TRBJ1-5	TGTGCCAGCAGCTTGGGGGCAGGACCCCATAGCAATCAGCCCCAGCATTTT	CASSLGAGPHSNQPQHF
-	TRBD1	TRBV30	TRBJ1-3	TGTGCCTGCAACAGGGGGCCCTCTGGAAACACCATATATTTT	CACNRGPSGNTIYF
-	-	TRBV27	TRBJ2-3	TGTGCCAGCAGTCCGATAGATACAGAGATCTCAGATACGCAGTATTTT	CASSPIDTEISDTQYF
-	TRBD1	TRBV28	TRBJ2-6	TGTGCCAGCAGTTCCATGCCGGGACAGGGGGCTGAGGCCAACGTCCTGACTTTC	CASSSMPGQGAEANVLTF
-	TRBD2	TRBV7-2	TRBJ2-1	TGTGCCAGCAGCTTGGCTAGCGGGAGTGGGGATGAGCAGTTCTTC	CASSLASGSGDEQFF
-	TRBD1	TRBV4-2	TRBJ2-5	TGTGCCAGCAGCCGTGGGACAGGGGGCGTGGAAGAGACCCAGTACTTC	CASSRGTGGVEETQYF
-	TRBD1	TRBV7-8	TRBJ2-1	TGTGCCAGCAGCCTTACGGACAGGGCGGATGAGCAGTTCTTC	CASSLTDRADEQFF